A selection of T cell receptor beta chains follows, all from one sample in a study of T-cell reconstitution after alpha-beta-depleted transplantation in children. TCRdb re-called the PCR reads through MiXCR, storing one row per CDR3 protein. The table has about 240,000 distinct CDR3 sequences, about 26% seen once. Sequences were derived from PBMCs, sampled before TCRalphabeta/CD19-depleted stem cell transplant. These receptors were taken from a girl aged 2 to 9 with Fanconi anemia, due to receive a stem cell transplant. Both conserved end residues are part of each CDR3. Fields, in order: clone size, J gene, D gene, V gene, CDR3 DNA, CDR3 protein. D genes are given only for firm matches. Size is omitted from some rows. Given values are once, few, many or a class for expanded clones.

>-|TRBJ2-3|-|TRBV7-2
TGTGCCAGCAGCTTAGTCTGGGGTGACACAGATACGCAGTATTTT
CASSLVWGDTDTQYF
>many|TRBJ2-3|TRBD2|TRBV7-3
TGCGCCAGCAGCTTGGGACTAGCGGGGGGAGATACGCAGTATTTT
CASSLGLAGGDTQYF
>few|TRBJ2-5|TRBD2|TRBV5-5
TGTGCCAGCAGCTTGGGGGGCGGGCGGGAGAGTTACCAAGAGACCCAGTACTTC
CASSLGGGRESYQETQYF
>-|TRBJ2-7|-|TRBV6-5
TGTGCCAGCAGTTACTATACGGGGGCCTACGAGCAGTACTTC
CASSYYTGAYEQYF
>many|TRBJ2-1|TRBD2|TRBV20-1
TGCAGTGCTAGAGGACTAGCGGGAGATAATGAGCAGTTCTTC
CSARGLAGDNEQFF
>-|TRBJ2-1|TRBD1|TRBV20-1
TGCAGTGCTGAGTCGGAGGACAGGGATAATGAGCAGTTCTTC
CSAESEDRDNEQFF
>few|TRBJ2-3|-|TRBV10-1
TGCGCCAGCAGTGAGCTGGCGGGCTCCCGCACAGATACGCAGTATTTT
CASSELAGSRTDTQYF
>many|TRBJ1-2|TRBD1|TRBV12-3/TRBV12-4
TGTGCCAGCAGTCTAACCGGGACAGGGAACTATGGCTACACCTTC
CASSLTGTGNYGYTF
>few|TRBJ2-3|TRBD2|TRBV11-2
TGTGCCAGCAGCTTAGACCCAGCGGGGGGGGAAGGGGATACGCAGTATTTT
CASSLDPAGGEGDTQYF
>many|TRBJ1-1|-|TRBV10-3
TGTGCCATCAGTGAGTCGTCTCAGCGACTAATTGAAGCTTTCTTT
CAISESSQRLIEAFF
>many|TRBJ2-2|TRBD1|TRBV7-3
TGTGCCAGCTCGGCCGGGACAGGGTTAACCGGGGAGCTGTTTTTT
CASSAGTGLTGELFF
>-|TRBJ2-7|TRBD2|TRBV20-1
TGCAGTGCTAATGGACTAGCGTTTGCCTACGAGCAGTACTTC
CSANGLAFAYEQYF
>-|TRBJ2-3|TRBD2|TRBV12-3/TRBV12-4
TGTGCCAGCAGTTACAAGCCGGGACTAGCGGCTAGCACAGATACGCAGTATTTT
CASSYKPGLAASTDTQYF
>few|TRBJ2-7|-|TRBV5-1
TGCGCCAGCAGCGCGGACCCGTACTACGAGCAGTACTTC
CASSADPYYEQYF
>many|TRBJ1-2|-|TRBV20-1
TGCAGTGCTCCTAAGGGAACTAGAGGCTACACCTTC
CSAPKGTRGYTF
>-|TRBJ2-5|-|TRBV5-1
TGCGCCAGCAGCTTGGTAGGGGCAGGAGAGACCCAGTACTTC
CASSLVGAGETQYF
>few|TRBJ2-7|-|TRBV4-1
TGCGCCAGCAGCCAAGGGGACAAGATCGGATACGAGCAGTACTTC
CASSQGDKIGYEQYF
>few|TRBJ1-2|TRBD1|TRBV28
TGTGCCAGCAGCCCTGCCGGGACAGGGAGCGGCTACACCTTC
CASSPAGTGSGYTF
>many|TRBJ1-4|-|TRBV24-1
TGTGCCACCAGTCGGTCCGGGGAGAGGATGTTTTTT
CATSRSGERMFF
>few|TRBJ2-5|-|TRBV20-1
TGCAGTGCCTCGGCAGTAGTGCAAGAGACCCAGTACTTC
CSASAVVQETQYF
>many|TRBJ2-2|-|TRBV29-1
TGCAGCGTTCGTCGGAAGGGGGGGATCGGGGAGCTGTTTTTT
CSVRRKGGIGELFF
>few|TRBJ2-7|-|TRBV21-1
TGTGCCAGCAGGAAATTCTTGAATCTAGCGGAAGCCTACGAGCAGTACTTC
CASRKFLNLAEAYEQYF
>many|TRBJ2-5|TRBD2|TRBV29-1
TGCAGCGTTGAAGAAAGACTAGCGGGAGATTTAGAGACCCAGTACTTC
CSVEERLAGDLETQYF
>few|TRBJ2-7|TRBD2|TRBV29-1
TGCAGCGTTGTATTTGCTAGCGGGAGGGCCTACGAGCAGTACTTC
CSVVFASGRAYEQYF
>few|TRBJ2-2|TRBD2|TRBV7-2
TGTGCCAGCAGCCTAACTAGCGGGGGGCCCACCGGGGAGCTGTTTTTT
CASSLTSGGPTGELFF
>many|TRBJ2-1|-|TRBV29-1
TGCAGCGTTGTTAAAGGCCCGGTAGATGAGCAGTTCTTC
CSVVKGPVDEQFF
>many|TRBJ1-1|-|TRBV27
TGTGCCAGCAGTTGGGTACAGGGCGCTGAAGCTTTCTTT
CASSWVQGAEAFF
>many|TRBJ1-1|-|TRBV12-3/TRBV12-4
TGTGCCAGCAGTTTACAGGGTTGGAACACTGAAGCTTTCTTT
CASSLQGWNTEAFF
>few|TRBJ1-2|-|TRBV24-1
TGTGCCACCAGTCATTCCCCAGGGTTGGATGGCTACACCTTC
CATSHSPGLDGYTF
>many|TRBJ1-1|-|TRBV19
TGTGCCAGTAGTATAGATCCGGGGAGGAACACTGAAGCTTTCTTT
CASSIDPGRNTEAFF
>many|TRBJ2-7|-|TRBV29-1
TGCAGCGTTGTCTTAATTGGATCGTCCTACGAGCAGTACTTC
CSVVLIGSSYEQYF
>few|TRBJ2-5|TRBD1|TRBV23-1
TGCGCCAGCAGTCTATCCACATATACAGGGGAAGAGACCCAGTACTTC
CASSLSTYTGEETQYF
>once|TRBJ2-7|-|TRBV6-2/TRBV6-3
TGTGCCAGCAGTTACCTCATGGCAGGAGGGTACGAGCAGTACTTC
CASSYLMAGGYEQYF
>few|TRBJ1-5|-|TRBV20-1
TGCAGTGCTAGAGAGAGAGGGCTCCAGCCCCAGCATTTT
CSARERGLQPQHF
>-|TRBJ2-3|-|TRBV29-1
TGCAGCGCCAAACGGGCAGATACGCAGTATTTT
CSAKRADTQYF
>many|TRBJ2-5|TRBD1|TRBV12-3/TRBV12-4
TGTGCCAGCAAACGGACAGGCCAAGAGACCCAGTACTTC
CASKRTGQETQYF
>-|TRBJ2-7|-|TRBV21-1
TGTGCCAGCAGCAAATTGAGGGCCTACGAGCAGTACTTC
CASSKLRAYEQYF
>-|TRBJ2-7|-|TRBV4-2
TGTGCCAGCAGCCAAGATGCCGGGTCCTACGAGCAGTACTTC
CASSQDAGSYEQYF
>few|TRBJ2-1|TRBD2|TRBV20-1
TGCAGTGCTAGAGATGTCCTCCTAGCGGGAGCCTACAATGAGCAGTTCTTC
CSARDVLLAGAYNEQFF
>many|TRBJ2-5|-|TRBV29-1
TGCAGCGTTCTGGGGCGCCAAGAGACCCAGTACTTC
CSVLGRQETQYF
>-|TRBJ2-1|TRBD2|TRBV5-1
TGCGCCAGCAGCTTGGAATTCTCTAGCGGGGGGACCGACAATGAGCAGTTCTTC
CASSLEFSSGGTDNEQFF
>-|TRBJ2-1|TRBD2|TRBV7-3
TGTGCCAGCAGCCCCATCTCCGGGACTAGCGGGAGGCCATACAATGAGCAGTTCTTC
CASSPISGTSGRPYNEQFF
>-|TRBJ2-7|-|TRBV27
TGTGCCACCCGGGAGCAGGGGTACTACGAGCAGTACTTC
CATREQGYYEQYF
>-|TRBJ2-1|-|TRBV28
TGTGCCAGCAGTCGGGCGGGGACGAACGGTTACAATGAGCAGTTCTTC
CASSRAGTNGYNEQFF
>-|TRBJ2-1|TRBD2|TRBV4-2
TGTGCCAGCAGCCAAGATACCTTCCGCGGGGGGGCAAATGAGCAGTTCTTC
CASSQDTFRGGANEQFF
>few|TRBJ2-6|TRBD1|TRBV5-1
TGCGCCAGCAGCTTGGTCCCAGGGGGCTCCGGGGCCAACGTCCTGACTTTC
CASSLVPGGSGANVLTF
>many|TRBJ2-1|TRBD1|TRBV27
TGTGCCAGCAGTTACCCGAGCCCAGGGGGCAATGAGCAGTTCTTC
CASSYPSPGGNEQFF
>many|TRBJ2-3|-|TRBV25-1
TGTGCCAGCAGTGATCAAAAATCGACAGGCGCCAAGATCAGGCCAGATACGCAGTATTTT
CASSDQKSTGAKIRPDTQYF
>-|TRBJ2-1|TRBD2|TRBV7-3
TGTGCCAGCAGCTTAACAGGCGGGAGCTTCTTTGAGCAGTTCTTC
CASSLTGGSFFEQFF
>-|TRBJ2-3|-|TRBV20-1
TGCAGTGCGAGTTATCCTTCCGGCACAGATACGCAGTATTTT
CSASYPSGTDTQYF
>many|TRBJ2-2|TRBD2|TRBV12-3/TRBV12-4
TGTGCCAGCACACGGTGGGGAGGGACGAACACCGGGGAGCTGTTTTTT
CASTRWGGTNTGELFF
>-|TRBJ2-1|TRBD2|TRBV20-1
TGCAGTGCTAGAGTGCCTAGCGGGTTGAAGCAGTTCTTC
CSARVPSGLKQFF
>-|TRBJ2-7|-|TRBV29-1
TGCAGCGTTGCATTGGGGCACGGTCAGTACTTC
CSVALGHGQYF
>-|TRBJ2-7|TRBD1|TRBV29-1
TGCAGCGGGGCAGAGGACAGGGGACCCGAGCAGTACTTC
CSGAEDRGPEQYF
>-|TRBJ1-3|-|TRBV12-3/TRBV12-4
TGTGCCAGCAGCGTACTCGGACTGACCTCTGGAAACACCATATATTTT
CASSVLGLTSGNTIYF
>many|TRBJ2-5|TRBD1|TRBV10-3
TGTGCCATCAGTGACCAAGCTACGGACAGGGGCCAAGAGACCCAGTACTTC
CAISDQATDRGQETQYF
>many|TRBJ2-2|-|TRBV6-1
TGTGCCAGCAGTGCCCACGATCCCTTCACCGGGGAGCTGTTTTTT
CASSAHDPFTGELFF
>many|TRBJ2-7|TRBD2|TRBV7-2
TGTGCCAGCAGCTTCGGACTAGCGGTCTCCTACGAGCAGTACTTC
CASSFGLAVSYEQYF
>many|TRBJ2-7|TRBD2|TRBV2
TGTGCCAGCATCCCCTTTAGCGGGGGGAGTTACGAGCAGTACTTC
CASIPFSGGSYEQYF